This TCR beta chain was documented in a study of CD8+ T cells in alopecia areata (dated by TCRdb to the late 2010s). About the full investigation: The treated patients took part in an open-label pilot trial in which moderate-to-severe alopecia areata was treated with oral tofacitinib at 5 to 10 mg twice daily. Biopsies were taken from tofacitinib-treated patients at baseline and at 4 and 24 weeks of treatment, and a later scalp biopsy was taken in several of the tofacitinib-treated patients. Scalp tissue and sorted CD4+ and CD8+ peripheral blood T cells from patchy and totalis/universalis alopecia areata patients and from healthy controls were covered by human TCRbeta sequencing. In treated patients, disease severity was measured using the SALT score, which gives the percentage of scalp surface area affected. In both human patients and the C3H/HeJ mouse model, the study applied high-throughput TCRbeta sequencing to look at T cell clonal expansion in alopecia areata. TCRbeta CDR3 regions were amplified by immunoSEQ multiplex PCR using 35 Vbeta forward and 13 Jbeta reverse primers. Tofacitinib was administered for 6 to 18 months, and 6 months of follow-up off drug were then conducted to assess delayed response and recurrence. Clonality in the scalp was compared among normal scalp (n=4), patchy alopecia areata scalp (n=8), and alopecia totalis/universalis scalp (n=8). RNA was obtained with the PAXgene miRNA kit for fixed scalp, the miRNeasy kit for PBMCs, and the RNeasy kit for mouse skin.

Libraries came from the immunoSEQ multiplex PCR assay. To provide template for TCR sequencing, every sample had RNA extracted and reverse transcribed into cDNA. SuperScript III was used to make first-strand cDNA, primed with a 2:1 mix of oligo-dT and random hexamers. Amplification bias was assessed with a synthetic immune receptor repertoire, and residual bias was removed computationally. The paper's processing steps were these. Raw reads were preprocessed for error removal, and CDR3 was defined according to IMGT conventions as running from the conserved cysteine to phenylalanine. To get clonality, Shannon entropy was normalized by log2 of the number of productive unique TCRs and the result was subtracted from 1. Whether each scalp clone was CD4 or CD8 was inferred by checking scalp TCRbeta sequences against the CD4 and CD8 repertoires from sorted blood. The table was pulled from immuneACCESS by TCRdb, which kept in-frame rearrangements only. Such tables lose some clones; where checked, under half of the loss comes from unresolved V genes, and the rest has no known cause. That table furnishes V, J and clone size, whereas the DNA furnished D and trimming. This sample is represented by under 130,000 clones; more than 75% of them were singletons. The top ten clonotypes cover more than 9.5% of the sample.

Remarks on this clone: Its recognized antigen is unknown. The input lacks base qualities; no much larger clone sits a single base away.

Broader findings and caveats from the paper: Because the treated cohort was small and included a single nonresponder, larger studies are needed to assess links between baseline CD8+ expansion and response. Resident alphabeta T cells in normal human skin are also sequenced, complicating scalp TCR repertoire analysis, unlike mouse skin dominated by gammadelta T cells. Shared TCR sequences between patients were less evident than in mice, which may be partly attributable to HLA diversity in the patient population. Tofacitinib significantly decreased scalp clonality and the number of expanded CD8+ clones among the top 100 scalp clones. Many expanded lesional clones were found to persist in scalp and blood during tofacitinib treatment, and relapse after treatment cessation may be partly explained by this persistence. Compared with normal scalp, lesional scalp had higher clonality and more expanded CD8+ clones, particularly in alopecia totalis/universalis, a pattern that suggests antigenic drive.

This specimen's treatment or condition label, per the study, means: oral pan-JAK inhibitor, 5-10 mg twice daily. Lesional scalp punch biopsies and peripheral blood were obtained from alopecia areata patients. PBMCs were separated by density centrifugation and stained for CD3, CD4 and CD8, after which CD4+ and CD8+ T cells were sorted on a FACSAria. The CDR3 runs 12 amino acids, cysteine and phenylalanine included. Only the CDR3 part of the read is kept: 36 bases, read in frame from the first base. V is reduced by 3 bases and J by 5 bases, leaving a spacing of 4 bases between them. In the germline V gene (reference sequence), CDR1 corresponds to MNHEY and CDR2 to SMNVEV.

The sequence links TRBV27 to TRBJ2-2; the D gene cannot be named for sure. The sample consisted of CD8+ T cells sorted from blood, taken at approximately week 30, from a patient treated with tofacitinib. The source of this sequence is a human donor with alopecia areata. Here is the DNA: TGTGCCAGCAGTTTTATGACCGGGGAGCTGTTTTTT. Translated, it gives CASSFMTGELFF.